This T cell receptor (beta chain) was found in a study of EBV T-cell therapy then PD-1 blockade in nasopharyngeal carcinoma. The assay was immunoSEQ multiplex PCR, and TCRdb's table has in-frame clones only and misses some. The repertoire holds more than 15,000 clones, with around 80% as singletons. Germline V lookup: CDR1 MNHEY, CDR2 SMNVEV (reference sequence). V gave up 3 bases and J gave up 4 bases, with 15 bases separating them. The CDR3 extends over 15 amino acids. Points on this clone: Antigen: not known.

Documented treatment: AdE1-LMPpoly-expanded autologous EBV-specific T-cell therapy followed by anti-PD-1 nivolumab. The chain has TRBV27 and TRBJ2-5; D perhaps matches TRBD1 (6 bases). This material consisted of CD8+ T cells from blood, taken at day 0 from a patient whose treatment included autologous EBV-specific T cells and nivolumab. The TCR originated in a man in his forties with nasopharyngeal carcinoma. The CDR3 DNA reads TGTGCCAGCAGTTTTACAGGGTTGATGCGAGAGACCCAGTACTTC. It codes for CASSFTGLMRETQYF.